Below, 23 T cell receptor beta chains from the same sample are listed, as sequenced in a study of regulatory T cells in long-lasting Graves disease. The time point: newly diagnosed GD, antithyroid drugs for less than 3 months. Isolated PBMC RNA provided the starting material for the TCR library. Researchers made TCR beta libraries by using iRepertoire HTBI primers and running Arm-PCR on CDR3 regions. TCRdb re-analysed the multiplex PCR reads in MiXCR, keeping a single row per CDR3 protein. Of 540,000 or so distinct CDR3 sequences in the sample, about 14% were seen once. This sample also appeared in a second study, on T cells in Graves' hyperthyroidism and ophthalmopathy.

Specimen: peripheral blood mononuclear cells (PBMCs), collected at new diagnosis, from a patient treated with antithyroid drugs. Receptor source: a man aged 25-45 years with Graves disease.

The chain combines TRBV29-1 with TRBJ2-4; 8 bases align to TRBD2. V was pared by 4 bases and J by 8 bases, with 13 bases of the junction left unmatched. In germline, CDR1 is SQVTM, CDR2 ANQGSEA. CDR3 length: 15 amino acids. DNA of the CDR3: TGCAGCGTTGGAGTGGCGGGAGGCCACTTAGACATTCAGTACTTC. This codes for CSVGVAGGHLDIQYF.

This clonotype occurred a few times. Its ends do not fully match the called genes, so a read error is possible. The V and J genes are TRBV5-1 and TRBJ2-1; D perhaps matches TRBD2 (6 bases). CDR3 length equals 14 residues. The V gene's germline CDR1 is SGHRS and CDR2 YFSETQ. The CDR3 protein is CASSSGSPYNEQFF. CDR3 in DNA: TGCGCCAGTAGCTCCGGGAGCCCCTACAATGAGCAGTTCTTC.

The sample holds a few counts of this clonotype. The CDR3 loop reads CASSLEFAGKGSGNTIYF. In DNA form, the CDR3 reads TGCGCCAGCAGCTTGGAATTCGCAGGGAAGGGATCTGGAAACACCATATATTTT. The chain is built from TRBV5-1 and TRBJ1-3; tentatively, D is TRBD1 (5 bases). V lost 0 bases, J lost 1 base, and 17 bases lay in between. This CDR3 has 18 amino acids. The germline gives CDR1 SGHRS, CDR2 YFSETQ.

To note about this clonotype: This clone may be a read error of a much larger clone one base away. The chain couples TRBV6-2 or TRBV6-3 to TRBJ1-1; 10 positions agree with TRBD1. V lost 2 bases to trimming and J lost 1 base; unmatched junction nucleotides: 4. Germline assignment: CDR1 MNHEY and CDR2 SVGEGT. The CDR3 totals 16 residues. The DNA for the CDR3 is TGTGCCAGCAGTTACCTCGGGACAGGGGCGAACACTGAAGCTTTCTTT. Translated, it gives CASSYLGTGANTEAFF.

In its sample, this clonotype was seen once. The chain joins TRBV5-4 to TRBJ2-3, with D unclear. The ends were cut back, 2 bases at V and 6 bases at J, with 7 bases in the middle. This CDR3 spans 12 amino acids. Germline V CDR1 and CDR2: SGHNT, YYREEE (reference sequence). The CDR3 coding sequence is TGTGCCAGCAGCTTTAACCTGGATACGCAGTATTTT. Translating gives CASSFNLDTQYF.

This clonotype has just one count. The V call is TRBV27, the J call TRBJ2-1; TRBD1 might be the D (6 bases). The CDR3 sequence is 16 residues long. Trimming removed 2 bases at V and 2 bases at J, with 13 bases between. Germline-derived CDR1 and CDR2 are MNHEY and SMNVEV (reference sequence). Here the CDR3 reads CASSLRGSKTYNEQFF. CDR3 in DNA: TGTGCCAGCAGTTTAAGGGGGAGTAAGACCTACAATGAGCAGTTCTTC.

This clonotype was seen many times. The chain couples TRBV24-1 to TRBJ2-1; tentatively, D is TRBD2 (5 bases). Germline V lookup: CDR1 KGHDR, CDR2 SFDVKD. Trimming shortened V by 6 bases and J by 7 bases, and 15 bases separated the two germline ends. CDR3 length: 14 amino acids. The CDR3 DNA follows: TGTGCCACCAGTCCGGTCCTTGGAGGTAATGAGCAGTTCTTC. Its translation: CATSPVLGGNEQFF.

This chain uses TRBV6-1 with TRBJ2-5, with a tentative D call TRBD1 (6 bases). With 6 bases removed from V and 1 base from J, the gap between germline ends came to 18 bases. This CDR3 contains 16 residues. The V gene's germline CDR1 is MNHNS and CDR2 SASEGT. CDR3 sequence (DNA): TGTGCCAGCAGCGACCCGGACAGAGCGCCCCAAGAGACCCAGTACTTC. Translating it yields CASSDPDRAPQETQYF.

In DNA form, the CDR3 reads TGCGCCAGCAGGCCAAGGGCAGGGTCCTACGAGCAGTACTTC. Translated: CASRPRAGSYEQYF. The genes are TRBV10-1 and TRBJ2-7; D is possibly TRBD1 (5 bases). The CDR3 has 14 residues. V was pared by 6 bases and J by 1 base, with 13 bases between. Germline CDR1 reads WNHNN; CDR2 reads SYGVQD (reference sequence).

This clonotype was picked up many times. The chain carries TRBV2 and TRBJ2-1; possibly TRBD1 or TRBD2 for D (6 bases each). Germline CDR1 is SNHLY and CDR2 is FYNNEI. With 2 bases removed from V and 2 bases from J, the gap between germline ends came to 10 bases. This CDR3 contains 15 residues. CDR3 sequence (DNA): TGTGCCAGCAGTGAACAAGGGGGGACCTACAATGAGCAGTTCTTC. As protein: CASSEQGGTYNEQFF.

The sample holds one count of this clonotype. This could be a read error, since a much larger clone is one nucleotide away. This chain uses TRBV12-3 or TRBV12-4 with TRBJ2-3; maybe TRBD1 (6 bases). The CDR3 runs 13 residues. The V gene lost 8 bases and the J gene lost 5 bases, with 14 bases spanning the gap. CDR3 in DNA: TGTGCCAGCGCCTGGTACAGGGTAGATACGCAGTATTTT. It translates to CASAWYRVDTQYF.

This clonotype has only a few counts. The rearrangement joins TRBV5-6 to TRBJ2-3, with 11 bases matching TRBD1. J lost 4 bases, V lost 0 bases, and 7 bases had no gene match. The germline V gene encodes CDR1 SGHDT and CDR2 YYEEEE. The CDR3 is 17 amino acids. CDR3: CASSLAGQGARADTQYF. The CDR3 nucleotides are TGTGCCAGCAGCTTGGCCGGACAGGGGGCGCGTGCAGATACGCAGTATTTT.

This clonotype was counted only a few times. The chain links TRBV20-1 to TRBJ2-2; 8 positions match TRBD2. The CDR3 totals 15 residues. V lost 8 bases and J lost 1; bases outside the gene matches: 9. Per the germline V gene, CDR1 is DFQATT and CDR2 is SNEGSKA (reference sequence). The CDR3 DNA sequence: TGCAGTCTGTTAGCGGGACGGGGGAACACCGGGGAGCTGTTTTTT. It specifies CSLLAGRGNTGELFF.

This clonotype was seen a few times. V gene TRBV6-2 or TRBV6-3 combines with J gene TRBJ2-1, with D possibly TRBD1 on 6 matching bases. V shed 5 bases and J shed 3 bases, with 11 bases lying between them. Germline V gene data show CDR1 as MNHEY and CDR2 as SVGEGT. This CDR3 is 14 amino acids long. CDR3 sequence reads: CASSKGDGYNEQFF. The CDR3 DNA follows: TGTGCCAGCAGTAAGGGGGACGGCTACAATGAGCAGTTCTTC.

This sequence joins TRBV3-1 and TRBJ2-3, with 8 nucleotides matching TRBD2. Trimming cost V 0 bases and J 4 bases; bases outside gene matches: 12. In germline, CDR1 is LGHDT, CDR2 YNNKEL (reference sequence). The CDR3 covers 18 residues. The CDR3 region has the DNA TGTGCCAGCAGCCAAGATCGTTCAGCGGGAGTCCCCCCAGATACGCAGTATTTT. Translated, it gives CASSQDRSAGVPPDTQYF.

The sample holds a few counts of this clonotype. Here the CDR3 reads CASSPLRTSGPQETQYF. The CDR3 coding sequence is TGTGCCAGCAGCCCGCTCCGGACTAGCGGGCCCCAAGAGACCCAGTACTTC. The rearrangement joins TRBV13 to TRBJ2-1; 11 bases agree with TRBD2. The DNA end is a closer match to TRBJ2-5, so the J assignment may be wrong. CDR1 is PRHDT and CDR2 is FYEKMQ in the germline V gene (reference sequence). CDR3 length: 17 amino acids.

The table lists this clonotype with many counts. The CDR3 region has the DNA TGTGCCAGCAGGCCGGACAGGGGCAATCAGCCCCAGCATTTT. This sequence encodes CASRPDRGNQPQHF. The chain recombines TRBV6-1 with TRBJ1-5, with TRBD1 identical over 8 bases. Germline V gene sequence: CDR1 MNHNS, CDR2 SASEGT. The V segment lost 6 bases and the J segment 2 bases; nucleotides outside the gene matches: 3. This CDR3 is 14 amino acids long.

A note on this clonotype: It may be a read error: a sequence one base away is much more abundant. The chain employs TRBV12-3 or TRBV12-4 and TRBJ2-1, with D maybe TRBD2 (5 bases). Matching the DNA end better, TRBJ2-5 makes the J call doubtful. There are 18 residues in the CDR3. In nucleotides, the CDR3 is TGTGCCAGCAGTTTTGGAGGTCGGAGCGCTTCCCTCGAGGAGACCCAGTACTTC. This sequence encodes CASSFGGRSASLEETQYF.

This clonotype has at least ten counts. The rearrangement links TRBV20-1 to TRBJ2-4; D is perhaps TRBD2 (5 bases). Trimming stripped 5 bases from V and 6 bases from J, with 14 bases between. CDR3 size: 13 residues. Germline V lookup: CDR1 DFQATT, CDR2 SNEGSKA (reference sequence). CDR3 loop: CSAFVGERNIQYF. The CDR3 bases are TGCAGTGCTTTTGTGGGAGAACGAAACATTCAGTACTTC.

Many counts were recorded for this clonotype. This chain links TRBV20-1 with TRBJ2-2; D unclear. Looked up from germline, CDR1 is DFQATT and CDR2 is SNEGSKA (reference sequence). V lost 2 bases and J lost 0, with 7 bases in between. The CDR3 runs to 14 residues. CDR3 residues: CSARSPPNTGELFF. CDR3 coding DNA: TGCAGTGCTAGATCCCCTCCGAACACCGGGGAGCTGTTTTTT.

This clonotype was seen repeatedly, ten times or more. The chain joins TRBV20-1 to TRBJ2-7, with 8 bases matching TRBD2. CDR1 is DFQATT, CDR2 SNEGSKA, per germline (reference sequence). V was pared by 7 bases and J by 2 bases, with 16 bases of the junction left unmatched. There are 16 residues in the CDR3. CDR3 sequence (DNA): TGCAGTGACGCCAGGGGTACAGCGGGAGATACCTACGAGCAGTACTTC. It is translated as CSDARGTAGDTYEQYF.

This clonotype has at least ten counts. The chain recombines TRBV7-2 with TRBJ1-1; 7 bases are a match to TRBD1. CDR3 length: 15 amino acids. V shed 3 bases, J shed 5 bases, and the junction held 9 bases outside the gene matches. Germline loops: CDR1 SGHTA, CDR2 FQGNSA. In DNA form, the CDR3 reads TGTGCCAGCAGCTTCAGACAGGGAACCCGGACTGAAGCTTTCTTT. This translates into CASSFRQGTRTEAFF.

This clonotype has only a few counts. This sequence joins TRBV10-3 and TRBJ2-3, with 7 bases that match TRBD1. This CDR3 has 14 residues. The germline V gene has CDR1 ENHRY and CDR2 SYGVKD. With 2 bases clipped from V and 4 bases from J, the junction kept 3 bases outside the gene matches. As DNA, the CDR3 is TGTGCCATCAGTGAGGAAGGGGGCGCAGATACGCAGTATTTT. Translation gives CAISEEGGADTQYF.